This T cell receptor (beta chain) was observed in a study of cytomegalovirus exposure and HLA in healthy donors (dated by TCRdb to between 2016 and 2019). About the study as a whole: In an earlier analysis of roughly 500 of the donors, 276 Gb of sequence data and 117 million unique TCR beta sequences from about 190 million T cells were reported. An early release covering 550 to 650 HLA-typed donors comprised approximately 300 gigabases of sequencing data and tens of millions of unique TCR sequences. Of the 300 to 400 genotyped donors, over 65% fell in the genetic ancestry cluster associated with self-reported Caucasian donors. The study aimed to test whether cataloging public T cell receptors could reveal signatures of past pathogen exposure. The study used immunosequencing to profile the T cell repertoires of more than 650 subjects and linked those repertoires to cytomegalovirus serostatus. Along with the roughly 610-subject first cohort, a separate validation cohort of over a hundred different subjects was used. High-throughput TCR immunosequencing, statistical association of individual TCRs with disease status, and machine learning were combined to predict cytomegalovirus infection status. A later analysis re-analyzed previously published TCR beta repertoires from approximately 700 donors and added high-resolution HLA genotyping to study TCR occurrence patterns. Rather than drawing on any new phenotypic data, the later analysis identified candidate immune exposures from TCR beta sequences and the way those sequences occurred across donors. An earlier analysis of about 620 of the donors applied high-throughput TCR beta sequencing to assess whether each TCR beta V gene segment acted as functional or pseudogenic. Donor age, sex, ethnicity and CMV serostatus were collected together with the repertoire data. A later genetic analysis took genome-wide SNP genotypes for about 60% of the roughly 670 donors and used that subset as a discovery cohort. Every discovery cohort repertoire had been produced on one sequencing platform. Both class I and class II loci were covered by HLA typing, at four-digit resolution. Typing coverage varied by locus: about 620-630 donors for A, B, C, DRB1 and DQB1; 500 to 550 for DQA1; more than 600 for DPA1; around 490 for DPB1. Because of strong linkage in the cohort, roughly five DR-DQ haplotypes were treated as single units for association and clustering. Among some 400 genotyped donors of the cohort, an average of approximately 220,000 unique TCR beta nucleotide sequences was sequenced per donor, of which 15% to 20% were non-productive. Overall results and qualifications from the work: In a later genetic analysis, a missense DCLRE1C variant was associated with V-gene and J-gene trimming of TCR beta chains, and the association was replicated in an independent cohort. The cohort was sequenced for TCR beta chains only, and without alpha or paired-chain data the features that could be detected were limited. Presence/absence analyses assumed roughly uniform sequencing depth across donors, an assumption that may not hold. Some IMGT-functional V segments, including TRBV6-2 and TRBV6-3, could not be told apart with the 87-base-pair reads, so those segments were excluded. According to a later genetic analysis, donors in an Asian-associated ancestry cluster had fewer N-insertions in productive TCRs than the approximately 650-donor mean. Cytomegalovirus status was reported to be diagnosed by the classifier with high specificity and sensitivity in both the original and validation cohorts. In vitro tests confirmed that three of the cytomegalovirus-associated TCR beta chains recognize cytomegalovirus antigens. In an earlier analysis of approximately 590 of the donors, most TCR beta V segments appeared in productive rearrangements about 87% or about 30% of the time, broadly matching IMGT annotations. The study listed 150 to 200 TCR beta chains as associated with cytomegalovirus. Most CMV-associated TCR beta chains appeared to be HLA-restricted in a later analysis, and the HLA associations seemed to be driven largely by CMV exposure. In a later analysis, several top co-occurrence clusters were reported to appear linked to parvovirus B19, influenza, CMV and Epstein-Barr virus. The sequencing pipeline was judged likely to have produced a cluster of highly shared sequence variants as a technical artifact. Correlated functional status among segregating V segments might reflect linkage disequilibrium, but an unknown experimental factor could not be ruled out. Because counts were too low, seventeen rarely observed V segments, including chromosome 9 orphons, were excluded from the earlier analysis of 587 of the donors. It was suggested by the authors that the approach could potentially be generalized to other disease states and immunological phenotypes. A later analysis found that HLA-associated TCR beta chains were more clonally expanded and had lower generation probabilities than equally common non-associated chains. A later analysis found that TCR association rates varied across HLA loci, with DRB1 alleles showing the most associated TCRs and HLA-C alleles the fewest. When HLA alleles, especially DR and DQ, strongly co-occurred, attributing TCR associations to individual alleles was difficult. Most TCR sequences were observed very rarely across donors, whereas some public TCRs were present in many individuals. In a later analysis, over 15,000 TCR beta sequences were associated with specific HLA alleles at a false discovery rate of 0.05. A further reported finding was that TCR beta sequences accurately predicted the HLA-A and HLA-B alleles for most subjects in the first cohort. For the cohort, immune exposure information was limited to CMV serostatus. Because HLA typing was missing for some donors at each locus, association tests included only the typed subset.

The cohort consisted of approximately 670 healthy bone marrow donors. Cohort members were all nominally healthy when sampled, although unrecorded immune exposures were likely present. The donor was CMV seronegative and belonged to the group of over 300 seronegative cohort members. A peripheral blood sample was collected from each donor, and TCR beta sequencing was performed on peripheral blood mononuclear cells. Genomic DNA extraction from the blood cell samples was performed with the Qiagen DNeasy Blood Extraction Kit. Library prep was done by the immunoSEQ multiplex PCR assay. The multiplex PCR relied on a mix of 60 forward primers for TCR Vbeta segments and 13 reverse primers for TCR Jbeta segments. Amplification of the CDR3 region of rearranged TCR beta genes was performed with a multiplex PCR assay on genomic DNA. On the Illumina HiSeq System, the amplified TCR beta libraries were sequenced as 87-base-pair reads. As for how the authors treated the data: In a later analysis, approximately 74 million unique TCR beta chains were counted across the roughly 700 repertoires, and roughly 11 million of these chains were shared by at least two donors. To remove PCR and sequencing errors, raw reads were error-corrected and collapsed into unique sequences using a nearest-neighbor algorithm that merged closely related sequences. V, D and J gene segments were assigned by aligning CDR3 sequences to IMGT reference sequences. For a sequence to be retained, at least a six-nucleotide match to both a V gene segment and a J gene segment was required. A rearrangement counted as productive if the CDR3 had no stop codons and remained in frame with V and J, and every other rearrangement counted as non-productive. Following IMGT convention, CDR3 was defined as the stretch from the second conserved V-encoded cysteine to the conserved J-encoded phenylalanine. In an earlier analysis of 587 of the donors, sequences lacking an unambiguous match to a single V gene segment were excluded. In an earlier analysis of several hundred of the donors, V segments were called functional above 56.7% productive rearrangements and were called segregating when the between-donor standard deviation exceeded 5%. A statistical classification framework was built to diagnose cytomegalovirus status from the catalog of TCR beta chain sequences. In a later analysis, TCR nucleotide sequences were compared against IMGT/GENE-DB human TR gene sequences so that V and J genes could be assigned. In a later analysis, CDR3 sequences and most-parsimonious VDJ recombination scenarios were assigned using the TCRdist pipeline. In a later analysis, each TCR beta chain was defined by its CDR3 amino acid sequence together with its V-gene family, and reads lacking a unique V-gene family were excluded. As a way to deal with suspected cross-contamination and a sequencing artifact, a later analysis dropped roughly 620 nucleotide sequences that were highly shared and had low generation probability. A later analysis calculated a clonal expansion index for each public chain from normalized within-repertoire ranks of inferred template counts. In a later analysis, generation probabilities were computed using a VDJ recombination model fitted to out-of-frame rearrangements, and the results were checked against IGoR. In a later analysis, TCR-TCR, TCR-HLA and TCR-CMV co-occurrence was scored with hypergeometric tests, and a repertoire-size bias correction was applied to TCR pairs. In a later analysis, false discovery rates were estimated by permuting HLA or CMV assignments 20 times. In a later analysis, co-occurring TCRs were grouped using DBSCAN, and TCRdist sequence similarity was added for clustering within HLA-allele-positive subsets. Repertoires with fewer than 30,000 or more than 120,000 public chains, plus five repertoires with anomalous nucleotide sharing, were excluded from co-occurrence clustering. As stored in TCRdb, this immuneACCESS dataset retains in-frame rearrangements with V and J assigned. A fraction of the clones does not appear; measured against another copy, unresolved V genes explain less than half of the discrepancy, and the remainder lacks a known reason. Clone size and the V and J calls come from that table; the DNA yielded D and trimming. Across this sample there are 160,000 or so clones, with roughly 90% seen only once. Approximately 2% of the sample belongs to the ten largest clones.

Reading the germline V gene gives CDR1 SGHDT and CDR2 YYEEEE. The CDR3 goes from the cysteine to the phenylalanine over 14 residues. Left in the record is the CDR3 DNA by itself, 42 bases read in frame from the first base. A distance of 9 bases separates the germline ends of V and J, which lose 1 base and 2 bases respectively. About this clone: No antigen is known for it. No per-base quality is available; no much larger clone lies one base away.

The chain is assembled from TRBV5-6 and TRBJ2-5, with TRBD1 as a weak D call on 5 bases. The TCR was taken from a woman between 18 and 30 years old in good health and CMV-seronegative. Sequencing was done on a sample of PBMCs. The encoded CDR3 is CASSLWGLQETQYF. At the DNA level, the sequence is TGTGCCAGCAGCTTGTGGGGCTTACAAGAGACCCAGTACTTC.